This T cell receptor beta chain was retrieved from a study of shared clonotypes between healthy human individuals. Study observations and caveats: Estimated clonotype richness was generally higher in naive than memory subsets.

Remarks on this clone: What it binds is unknown.

CDR3 length: 14 amino acids. V was cut by 5 bases and J by 4 bases, with 14 bases left in between. Germline CDR1 and CDR2: SEHNR and FQNEAQ (reference sequence). This table comes from immunoSEQ multiplex PCR, and its TCRdb copy is limited to in-frame clones, with some not included. There are about 2.4 million clones in the sample; approximately 93% occur only once, and around 0.37% lies in the top ten. The TCR was taken from a man aged 18 to 30 in good health. Some clones in this sample may be carry-over from other donors' samples. This chain links TRBV7-9 with TRBJ1-1; D ambiguous. The sample consisted of naive CD4+ T cells from PBMCs. Subset indicated: CD45RA+ positively selected. The CDR3 region has the DNA TGTGCCAGCAGCCAGACGGCGACCAGCACTGAAGCTTTCTTT. Translating it yields CASSQTATSTEAFF.